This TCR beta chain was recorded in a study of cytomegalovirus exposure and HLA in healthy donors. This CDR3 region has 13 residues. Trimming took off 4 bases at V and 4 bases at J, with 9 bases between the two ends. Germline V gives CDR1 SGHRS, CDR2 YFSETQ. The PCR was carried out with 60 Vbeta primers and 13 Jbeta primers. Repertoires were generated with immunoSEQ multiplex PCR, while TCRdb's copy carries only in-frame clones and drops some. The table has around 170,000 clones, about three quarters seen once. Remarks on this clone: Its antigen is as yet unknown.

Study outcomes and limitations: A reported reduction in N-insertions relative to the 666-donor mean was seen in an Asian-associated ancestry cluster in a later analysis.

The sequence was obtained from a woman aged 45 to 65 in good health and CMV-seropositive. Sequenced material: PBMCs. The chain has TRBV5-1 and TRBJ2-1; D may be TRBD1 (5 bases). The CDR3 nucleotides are TGCGCCAGCAGCATAGACAGTTACAATGAGCAGTTCTTC. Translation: CASSIDSYNEQFF.